A selection of T cell receptor beta chains follows, all from one sample in a study of shared clonotypes between healthy human individuals. Sequencing was performed with immunoSEQ multiplex PCR; in TCRdb, only in-frame clones are kept and a portion is missing. The data contain some 1,100,000 clones, 75% to 85% of them singletons. Sequencing was performed on memory CD4+ T cells from PBMCs. These receptors were taken from a man between 18 and 29 years old in good health. Some clones in this sample may be carry-over from other donors' samples. Both conserved end residues are part of each CDR3. The D gene is left open where the match is weak. Not all rows give a size; the values are once, few, many and, for expanded clones, a class.

v_gene	j_gene	d_gene	abundance	CDR3nt	CDR3aa
TRBV28	TRBJ1-5	TRBD1	NA	TGTGCCAGCAGTCCTCCGGGACAGGGGGCCTATAGCAATCAGCCCCAGCATTTT	CASSPPGQGAYSNQPQHF
TRBV28	TRBJ2-5	NA	NA	TGTGCCAGCAGGAGGGTGGACGTGGGGGGCGAGACCCAGTACTTC	CASRRVDVGGETQYF
TRBV2	TRBJ2-7	NA	NA	TGTGCCAGCAGGAAAGGAGGTTCCGAGCAGTACTTC	CASRKGGSEQYF
TRBV15	TRBJ2-5	NA	NA	TGTGCCACCAGCAGAGATAGGTATAGACAAGAGACCCAGTACTTC	CATSRDRYRQETQYF
TRBV28	TRBJ1-3	NA	NA	TGTGCCAGCAGTTTAGAAGCGGGCGGCCTGTGGGGAAACACCATATATTTT	CASSLEAGGLWGNTIYF
TRBV9	TRBJ2-3	TRBD1	NA	TGTGCCAGCAGCGCTTACAGTAGACAGGGAGCAGATACGCAGTATTTT	CASSAYSRQGADTQYF
TRBV7-2	TRBJ1-1	NA	NA	TGTGCCAGCACCCCTTCCACGGCTAACACTGAAGCTTTCTTT	CASTPSTANTEAFF
TRBV19	TRBJ2-3	NA	NA	TGTGCCAGTACCATGGGACTTAGCACAGATACGCAGTATTTT	CASTMGLSTDTQYF
TRBV6-4	TRBJ2-1	NA	NA	TGTGCCAGCAGTGGTGAGGAGCAGTTCTTC	CASSGEEQFF
TRBV18	TRBJ1-3	NA	NA	TGTGCCAGCTCACCTGTGGATAACGGCCCTGGAAACACCATATATTTT	CASSPVDNGPGNTIYF
TRBV5-6	TRBJ2-1	NA	NA	TGTGCCAGCAGCCACAGGGCGCGGGAAGAGAATAATGAGCAGTTCTTC	CASSHRAREENNEQFF
TRBV11-3	TRBJ1-5	NA	NA	TGTGCCATCATACTCCTGGCAGGGGCTGAAAATCAGCCCCAGCATTTT	CAIILLAGAENQPQHF
TRBV7-9	TRBJ2-5	NA	NA	TGTGCCAGCAGCTTAGAGAATCGGAGGCAGTACTTC	CASSLENRRQYF
TRBV2	TRBJ2-2	NA	NA	TGTGCCAGCAGTGAAAGGTTTGGGGTTGGGGAGCTGTTTTTT	CASSERFGVGELFF
TRBV27	TRBJ2-7	TRBD1	NA	TGTGCCAGCAGCCTGGACAGGGGGAAAGGCTACGAGCAGTACTTC	CASSLDRGKGYEQYF
TRBV5-4	TRBJ1-2	NA	once	TGTGCCAGCAGCCGACAGGCTTCTAACTATGGCTACACCTTC	CASSRQASNYGYTF
TRBV4-3	TRBJ1-2	NA	NA	TGCGCCAGCAGCAAACGTACAGGGACTAACTATGGCTACACCTTC	CASSKRTGTNYGYTF
TRBV19	TRBJ2-1	NA	NA	TGTGCCAGTAGTCTCCGCGCTAACAATGAGCAGTTCTTC	CASSLRANNEQFF
TRBV28	TRBJ2-2	NA	once	TGTGCCAGCAGTTTACGGGAGAACACCGGGGAGCTGTTTTTT	CASSLRENTGELFF
TRBV19	TRBJ2-6	NA	NA	TGTGCCAGTAGTATAGTGGTAACCTCTGGGGCCAACGTCCTGACTTTC	CASSIVVTSGANVLTF
TRBV28	TRBJ2-5	NA	NA	TGTGCCAGCAGTTGGATGGGAAGGGTACAGACCCAGTACTTC	CASSWMGRVQTQYF
TRBV15	TRBJ1-3	NA	many	TGTGCCACCAGCAGAGAGAGCTCTGGAAACACCATATATTTT	CATSRESSGNTIYF
TRBV11-2	TRBJ1-1	NA	NA	TGTGCCAGCAGCTTAGTTCCGGGCGGAACTGAAGCTTTCTTT	CASSLVPGGTEAFF
TRBV29-1	TRBJ2-3	NA	NA	TGCAGCGTTGTTACCGTTGATACGCAGTATTTT	CSVVTVDTQYF
TRBV6-6	TRBJ2-7	NA	NA	TGTGCCAGCAGTTACTCGGCGGGCGCAGGGTCCGAGCAGTACTTC	CASSYSAGAGSEQYF
TRBV9	TRBJ2-1	NA	NA	TGTGCCAGCAGCGTAGTCGGGCGACATGGGGGGAATGAGCAGTTCTTC	CASSVVGRHGGNEQFF
TRBV30	TRBJ2-3	NA	NA	TGTGCCTGGAGTGAGGGACGATCCACAGATACGCAGTATTTT	CAWSEGRSTDTQYF
TRBV2	TRBJ2-2	TRBD2	few	TGTGCCAGCAGTGGGGTCGGGGGGTTGGTGGAGCTGTTTTTT	CASSGVGGLVELFF
TRBV6-1	TRBJ2-7	TRBD1	NA	TGTGCCAGCGAGGGACAGGGCTACGAGCAGTACTTC	CASEGQGYEQYF
TRBV18	TRBJ1-1	NA	NA	TGTGCCAGCTCCCAAGTGGGGCGAAACACTGAAGCTTTCTTT	CASSQVGRNTEAFF
TRBV28	TRBJ1-5	TRBD1	NA	TGTGCCAGCAGTTTCGCGACAGGGGGCCAACGCAATCAGCCCCAGCATTTT	CASSFATGGQRNQPQHF
TRBV6-1	TRBJ1-3	TRBD1	NA	TGTGCCAGCAGAAAACAGGGGGCCAGTGGAAACACCATATATTTT	CASRKQGASGNTIYF
TRBV10-3	TRBJ1-1	NA	many	TGTGCCATCTTGCGGGGGGACATGAACACTGAAGCTTTCTTT	CAILRGDMNTEAFF
TRBV5-4	TRBJ1-2	TRBD1	NA	TGTGCCAGCAGCCCGGACAGGGGGCGAGGCTACACCTTC	CASSPDRGRGYTF
TRBV5-6	TRBJ2-5	TRBD2	NA	TGTGCCAGCAGCTTCGGGGGGGAGACCCAGTACTTC	CASSFGGETQYF
TRBV6-1	TRBJ1-2	NA	NA	TGTGCCAGCTCACGGAGTCCCCAAGGTGGCTACACCTTC	CASSRSPQGGYTF
TRBV18	TRBJ2-1	TRBD2	NA	TGTGCCAGCTCACCTGGGACTAGTAACAGGCATGAGCAGTTCTTC	CASSPGTSNRHEQFF
TRBV7-9	TRBJ2-2	NA	NA	TGTGCCAGCAGCCGAAGTCTACTCGGTACGGGGGAGCTGTTTTTT	CASSRSLLGTGELFF
TRBV5-1	TRBJ2-1	TRBD2	NA	TGCGCCAGCAGCCCAATGGGGACTAGCGGGGAAGAGCAGTTCTTC	CASSPMGTSGEEQFF
TRBV28	TRBJ2-2	TRBD2	once	TGTGCCAGCAGTCAACTAGCGGGGCTCACCGGGGAGCTGTTTTTT	CASSQLAGLTGELFF
TRBV28	TRBJ1-5	NA	NA	TGTGCCAGCAATACAGGGAGCAATCAGCCCCAGCATTTT	CASNTGSNQPQHF
TRBV5-1	TRBJ2-5	NA	NA	TGCGCCAGCAGCCCCCAGCTAGTCCAAGAGACCCAGTACTTC	CASSPQLVQETQYF
TRBV28	TRBJ2-7	TRBD2	once	TGTGCCAGCAGTTTTGCTCGAGCGGGAGGCCCGCGGGAGCAGTACTTC	CASSFARAGGPREQYF
TRBV6-6	TRBJ1-2	NA	NA	TGTGCCACCTCGCAGGTCCCCTATGGCTACACCTTC	CATSQVPYGYTF
TRBV2	TRBJ2-1	NA	NA	TGTGCCAGCACCAGGGGGAGGGTCTACGGGGAGCAGTTCTTC	CASTRGRVYGEQFF
TRBV5-1	TRBJ1-1	NA	NA	TGCGCCAGCAGCACGGGACACCTAAACACTGAGGCTTTCTTT	CASSTGHLNTEAFF
TRBV28	TRBJ2-7	TRBD2	NA	TGTGCCAGCAGGGGGACGGGGAGCGGGAGGCACGAGCAGTACTTC	CASRGTGSGRHEQYF
TRBV5-1	TRBJ2-3	TRBD2	NA	TGCGCCACCTCGACTAGCGGAGGCATTGATACGCAGTATTTT	CATSTSGGIDTQYF
TRBV6-1	TRBJ1-2	NA	NA	TGTGCCAGCAGTGAAGACCGTAATGGCTACACCTTC	CASSEDRNGYTF
TRBV6-6	TRBJ2-3	NA	NA	TGTGCCAGCATCCCCACCCGGGCAGGGTCCCTAGATACGCAGTATTTT	CASIPTRAGSLDTQYF